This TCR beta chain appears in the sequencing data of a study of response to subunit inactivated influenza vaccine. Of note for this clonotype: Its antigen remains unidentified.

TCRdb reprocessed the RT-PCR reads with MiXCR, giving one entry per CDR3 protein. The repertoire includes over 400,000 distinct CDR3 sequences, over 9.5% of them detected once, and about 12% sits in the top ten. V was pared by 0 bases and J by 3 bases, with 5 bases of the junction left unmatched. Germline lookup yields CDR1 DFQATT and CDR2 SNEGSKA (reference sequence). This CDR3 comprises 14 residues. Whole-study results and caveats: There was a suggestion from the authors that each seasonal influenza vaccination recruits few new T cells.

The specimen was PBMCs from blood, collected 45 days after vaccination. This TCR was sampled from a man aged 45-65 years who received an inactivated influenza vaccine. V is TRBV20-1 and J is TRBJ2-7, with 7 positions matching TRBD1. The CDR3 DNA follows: TGCAGTGCTAGAGAGCCCAGGGACAGCTACGAGCAGTACTTC. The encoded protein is CSAREPRDSYEQYF.